The 24 T cell receptor beta chains given below trace back to one sample, sequenced in a study of a mutant IDH1 vaccine in newly diagnosed glioma. Data came from immunoSEQ multiplex PCR; TCRdb stores just in-frame clones and leaves some out. Altogether roughly 120,000 clones are present, roughly 78% being singletons, with the ten largest covering 4.5% to 6%. These TCRs' antigens remain unknown. The time point was: week 11, during vaccination. Vaccine doses each comprised 300 ug of mutant IDH1 20-mer peptide, with topical imiquimod. Material: PBMCs, obtained from a glioma patient whose treatment included an IDH1 peptide vaccine. The source of these receptors is a man between 35 and 55 years old with glioma.

V gene TRBV5-1 combines with J gene TRBJ2-5; D is possibly TRBD2 (7 bases). V lost 0 bases and J lost 3, with 15 bases in between. The CDR3 runs 16 residues. Germline CDR1 SGHRS, CDR2 YFSETQ. Written as DNA, the CDR3 is TGCGCCAGCAGCTTGGCCGTACGGGGGGCCAAAGAGACCCAGTACTTC. Translated, it gives CASSLAVRGAKETQYF. The variable domain in full, with the rest retrieved from reference TRBV5-1 and TRBJ2-5, is KAGVTQTPRYLIKTRGQQVTLSCSPISGHRSVSWYQQTPGQGLQFLFEYFSETQRNKGNFPGRFSGRQFSNSRSEMNVSTLELGDSALYLCASSLAVRGAKETQYFGPGTRLLVL.

The chain joins TRBV7-2 to TRBJ2-2, with 11 bases identical to TRBD1. There are 18 residues in the CDR3. Germline V CDR1 and CDR2: SGHTA, FQGNSA. With V trimmed by 6 bases and J by 2 bases, 11 bases remained unmatched. The CDR3 reads CASSSTRTGGVNTGELFF. DNA for the CDR3: TGTGCCAGCAGTTCAACGCGGACAGGGGGCGTTAACACCGGGGAGCTGTTTTTT.

The V gene is TRBV27, the J gene TRBJ2-5; 12 bases match TRBD1. Looked up from germline, CDR1 is MNHEY and CDR2 is SMNVEV (reference sequence). V shed 4 bases, J shed 5 bases, and the junction held 8 bases outside the gene matches. CDR3 size: 16 residues. CDR3 bases: TGTGCCAGCAGTTACGGGACAGGGGGCTTAGGGGAGACCCAGTACTTC. Protein sequence: CASSYGTGGLGETQYF.

The chain recombines TRBV19 with TRBJ2-6; possible D gene TRBD1, 5 bases. Trimming left V 0 bases short and J 2 bases short, with 8 bases between. Germline V gene sequence: CDR1 LNHDA, CDR2 SQIVND (reference sequence). The CDR3 consists of 16 residues. The DNA for the CDR3 is TGTGCCAGTAGTATAGACCAGGGAACTGGGGCCAACGTCCTGACTTTC. Protein sequence: CASSIDQGTGANVLTF.

This rearrangement joins TRBV4-3 to TRBJ2-3; a weak D match, TRBD1 (6 bases). The CDR3 runs to 14 residues. The V gene's germline CDR1 is LGHNA and CDR2 YSLEER. Trimming took off 4 bases at V and 5 bases at J, with 13 bases between the two ends. Here the CDR3 reads CASSLSYREDTQYF. The CDR3 DNA sequence: TGCGCCAGCAGCCTGAGCTACAGGGAAGATACGCAGTATTTT.

The table lists this clone with a count of one. This sequence joins TRBV5-1 and TRBJ2-2; D call uncertain. The ends were cut back, 0 bases at V and 4 bases at J, with 10 bases in the middle. Germline CDR1 is SGHRS and CDR2 is YFSETQ. The CDR3 length is 15 residues. Here the CDR3 reads CASSLDGLVTGELFF. CDR3 bases: TGCGCCAGCAGCTTGGATGGCCTAGTCACCGGGGAGCTGTTTTTT.

The chain is built from TRBV5-4 and TRBJ2-7; no clear D gene. This CDR3 has 11 amino acids. Germline V CDR1 and CDR2: SGHNT, YYREEE (reference sequence). V was cut by 4 bases and J by 3 bases, with 5 bases left in between. The CDR3 bases are TGTGCCAGCAGCCCGCACTACGAGCAGTACTTC. This translates into CASSPHYEQYF.

This chain links TRBV7-6 with TRBJ1-5; no clear D gene. V lost 3 bases to trimming and J lost 8 bases, with 11 bases between them. The germline CDR1 and CDR2 sequences are SGHVS and FNYEAQ. The CDR3 spans 13 residues. The CDR3 sequence is CASSLLYEKPQHF. The DNA for the CDR3 is TGTGCCAGCAGCTTGTTATATGAGAAGCCCCAGCATTTT.

The chain has TRBV10-3 and TRBJ1-5, with a possible D match to TRBD1 (5 bases). CDR3 size: 15 residues. Trimming cost V 4 bases and J 6 bases, with 16 bases left between them. The germline CDR1 and CDR2 sequences are ENHRY and SYGVKD. Written as DNA, the CDR3 is TGTGCCATCAGTGGGTGGGGGGGAGATGGTCAGCCCCAGCATTTT. Its protein product is CAISGWGGDGQPQHF.

The V call is TRBV5-1, the J call TRBJ2-5; a weak D match, TRBD2 (6 bases). The V gene lost 0 bases and the J gene lost 4 bases, with 13 bases spanning the gap. There are 15 residues in the CDR3. Germline V gene data show CDR1 as SGHRS and CDR2 as YFSETQ. For the CDR3, the DNA is TGCGCCAGCAGCTTGGAGGGGCGGAGGGGAGAGACCCAGTACTTC. Translation gives CASSLEGRRGETQYF.

J is TRBJ2-3 and V is TRBV2; no definite D call. From germline, CDR1 is SNHLY and CDR2 FYNNEI. This CDR3 comprises 16 residues. V gave up 0 bases and J gave up 4 bases, with 14 bases separating them. DNA of the CDR3: TGTGCCAGCAGTGAAGCCAGTTCCCTGTTGGCAGATACGCAGTATTTT. Its translation: CASSEASSLLADTQYF.

J is TRBJ2-1 and V is TRBV9; 7 nucleotides line up with TRBD1. Germline V gives CDR1 SGDLS, CDR2 YYNGEE. The CDR3 sequence is 16 residues long. The trim removed 2 bases at V and 5 bases at J, leaving 10 bases unmatched. CDR3 DNA sequence: TGTGCCAGCAGCGTCCCCCACAGGGGCCACGACAATGAGCAGTTCTTC. It yields the protein CASSVPHRGHDNEQFF.

The chain has TRBV10-2 and TRBJ1-5; D gene ambiguous. V was shortened by 6 bases and J by 4 bases, with 10 bases between the two germline ends. The germline gives CDR1 WSHSY, CDR2 SAAADI. This CDR3 contains 13 residues. The CDR3 DNA reads TGCGCCAGCAGCTCTCTCGGGAATCAGCCCCAGCATTTT. Translated: CASSSLGNQPQHF.

This chain links TRBV9 with TRBJ2-3, with TRBD1 as a possible D gene (5 bases). This CDR3 comprises 13 residues. The V gene lost 3 bases and the J gene lost 6 bases, with 11 bases spanning the gap. In germline, CDR1 is SGDLS, CDR2 YYNGEE. The CDR3 DNA follows: TGTGCCAGCAGCGAGCCTCACAGGGATACGCAGTATTTT. The encoded protein is CASSEPHRDTQYF.

This chain links TRBV15 with TRBJ2-3; 7 nucleotides match TRBD1. After removal of 1 base from V and 3 bases from J, the junction contained 13 bases not matched to a gene. Per the germline V gene, CDR1 is LNHNV and CDR2 is YYDKDF (reference sequence). The CDR3 is made up of 18 amino acids. In DNA, the CDR3 is TGTGCCACCAGCAGAGTCCCGACTGAAGGGGGCGCGACAGATACGCAGTATTTT. This gives the protein CATSRVPTEGGATDTQYF. The full variable domain, rest sourced from reference TRBV15 and TRBJ2-3, is DAMVIQNPRYQVTQFGKPVTLSCSQTLNHNVMYWYQQKSSQAPKLLFHYYDKDFNNEADTPDNFQSRRPNTSFCFLDIRSPGLGDTAMYLCATSRVPTEGGATDTQYFGPGTRLTVL.

This clone occurred a few times. The chain is built from TRBV6-1 and TRBJ1-4; D might be TRBD1 (6 bases). The CDR3 spans 14 residues. Trimming stripped 2 bases from V and 7 bases from J, with 11 bases between. CDR1 is MNHNS and CDR2 is SASEGT in the germline V gene. CDR3 protein: CASSEMGGGEKLFF. CDR3 bases: TGTGCCAGCAGTGAAATGGGGGGCGGTGAAAAACTGTTTTTT.

The genes are TRBV2 and TRBJ2-3; unclear D gene. The CDR3 spans 14 residues. V was cut by 4 bases and J by 0 bases, with 8 bases left in between. In germline, CDR1 is SNHLY, CDR2 FYNNEI. The CDR3 here is CASSAPRSTDTQYF. CDR3 nucleotide sequence: TGTGCCAGCAGTGCCCCCCGGAGCACAGATACGCAGTATTTT.

The V and J genes are TRBV7-6 and TRBJ2-3; 10 bases agree with TRBD2. The CDR3 is 16 residues long. V lost 1 base to trimming and J lost 2 bases; unmatched junction nucleotides: 3. Germline CDR1 SGHVS, CDR2 FNYEAQ. The DNA for the CDR3 is TGTGCCAGCAGCTTAGGGACTAGCGGCTACACAGATACGCAGTATTTT. It yields the protein CASSLGTSGYTDTQYF. The complete variable domain, with remaining parts taken from reference TRBV7-6 and TRBJ2-3, reads GAGVSQSPRYKVTKRGQDVALRCDPISGHVSLYWYRQALGQGPEFLTYFNYEAQQDKSGLPNDRFSAERPEGSISTLTIQRTEQRDSAMYRCASSLGTSGYTDTQYFGPGTRLTVL.

V is TRBV27 and J is TRBJ1-6; 7 nucleotides agree with TRBD1. The V and J ends lost 5 bases and 6 bases, in that order; junction bases with no gene match: 4. The V gene's germline CDR1 is MNHEY and CDR2 SMNVEV (reference sequence). This CDR3 region has 14 residues. CDR3 residues: CASSEQGTNSPLHF. The CDR3 DNA reads as TGTGCCAGCAGTGAACAGGGGACTAATTCACCCCTCCACTTT.

The V and J genes are TRBV4-1 and TRBJ1-2; possible D gene TRBD1, 5 bases. The V gene's germline CDR1 is MGHRA and CDR2 YSYEKL. Deletions cut 1 base from V and 8 bases from J, with 14 bases between. This CDR3 has 14 residues. The CDR3 region has the DNA TGCGCCAGCAGCCAAGGAACAGGCGTAGGGGGCTACACCTTC. It specifies CASSQGTGVGGYTF.

V and J are TRBV11-2 and TRBJ2-7; 11 bases match TRBD1. Germline V gene sequence: CDR1 SGHAT, CDR2 FQNNGV. The CDR3 runs to 15 residues. Trimming removed 5 bases from V and 5 bases from J; junction bases left unmatched: 8. The CDR3 is CASSNGQGAWDEQYF. In DNA form, the CDR3 reads TGTGCCAGCAGCAATGGACAGGGGGCTTGGGACGAGCAGTACTTC.

This chain joins TRBV19 and TRBJ1-1, with 10 bases fitting TRBD1. The trim removed 4 bases at V and 6 bases at J, leaving 8 bases unmatched. CDR1 and CDR2 (germline): LNHDA, SQIVND (reference sequence). The CDR3 sequence is 15 residues long. The CDR3 sequence is CASSTDRGLAPEAFF. The CDR3 nucleotides are TGTGCCAGTAGTACCGACAGGGGGCTCGCCCCTGAAGCTTTCTTT.

The chain uses TRBV6-1 and TRBJ1-6; possibly TRBD1 for D (5 bases). Trimming left V 3 bases short and J 13 bases short, with 16 bases between. Per the germline V gene, CDR1 is MNHNS and CDR2 is SASEGT. The CDR3 sequence is 14 residues long. This chain's CDR3 is CASSDGTAVPPLHF. The CDR3 coding sequence is TGTGCCAGCAGTGATGGGACGGCGGTTCCCCCCCTCCACTTT.

The CDR3 protein is CASSPRVLNYGYTF. For the CDR3, the DNA is TGTGCCAGCAGCCCGCGGGTCCTGAACTATGGCTACACCTTC. The V and J genes are TRBV7-2 and TRBJ1-2; D is unresolved. The V and J ends lost 5 bases and 2 bases respectively, with 12 bases between them. This CDR3 has 14 amino acids. CDR1 SGHTA and CDR2 FQGNSA come from the germline V gene.